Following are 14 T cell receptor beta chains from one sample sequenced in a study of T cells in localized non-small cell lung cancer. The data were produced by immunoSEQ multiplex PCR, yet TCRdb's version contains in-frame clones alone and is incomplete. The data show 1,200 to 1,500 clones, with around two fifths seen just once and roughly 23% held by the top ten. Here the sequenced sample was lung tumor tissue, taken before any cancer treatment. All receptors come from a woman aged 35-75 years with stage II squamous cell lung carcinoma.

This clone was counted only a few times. The CDR3 DNA sequence: TGTGCCGCTCGGGAGACCTTTGGTAACACCGGGGAGCTGTTTTTT. Its protein is CAARETFGNTGELFF. The gene calls are TRBV28 and TRBJ2-2, with a weak D call TRBD2 (6 bases). V was trimmed by 11 bases and J by 2 bases, leaving 18 bases between them. Per germline, CDR1 MDHEN and CDR2 SYDVKM. CDR3 length: 15 residues.

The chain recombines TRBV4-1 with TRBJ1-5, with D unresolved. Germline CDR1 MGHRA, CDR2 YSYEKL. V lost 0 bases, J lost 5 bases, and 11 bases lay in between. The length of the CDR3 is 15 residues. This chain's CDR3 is CASSQDRTVHQPQHF. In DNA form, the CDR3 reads TGCGCCAGCAGCCAAGATCGAACAGTTCATCAGCCCCAGCATTTT.

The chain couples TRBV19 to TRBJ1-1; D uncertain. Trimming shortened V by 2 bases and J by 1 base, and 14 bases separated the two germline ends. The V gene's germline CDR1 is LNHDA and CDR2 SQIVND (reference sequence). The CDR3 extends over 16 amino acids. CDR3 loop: CASSISLWTGNTEAFF. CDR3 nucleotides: TGTGCCAGTAGTATATCCCTATGGACGGGGAACACTGAAGCTTTCTTT.

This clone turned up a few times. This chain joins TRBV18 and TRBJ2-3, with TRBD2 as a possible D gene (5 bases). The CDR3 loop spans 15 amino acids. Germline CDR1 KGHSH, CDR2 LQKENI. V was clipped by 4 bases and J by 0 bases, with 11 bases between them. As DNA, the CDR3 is TGTGCCAGCTCACGGGATGGCGGGAGCACAGATACGCAGTATTTT. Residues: CASSRDGGSTDTQYF.

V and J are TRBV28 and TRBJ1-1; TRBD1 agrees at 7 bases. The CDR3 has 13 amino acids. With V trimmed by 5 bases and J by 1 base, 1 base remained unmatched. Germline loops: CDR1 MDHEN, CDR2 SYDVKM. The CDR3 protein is CASSHRGNTEAFF. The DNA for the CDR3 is TGTGCCAGCAGTCACAGGGGGAACACTGAAGCTTTCTTT.

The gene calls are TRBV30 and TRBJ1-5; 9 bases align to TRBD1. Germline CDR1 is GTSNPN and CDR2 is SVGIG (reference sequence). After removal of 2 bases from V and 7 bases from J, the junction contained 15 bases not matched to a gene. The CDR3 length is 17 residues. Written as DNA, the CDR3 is TGTGCCTGGAGTTACGTCGGGACAGGGAAGGGTGGGCAGCCCCAGCATTTT. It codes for CAWSYVGTGKGGQPQHF.

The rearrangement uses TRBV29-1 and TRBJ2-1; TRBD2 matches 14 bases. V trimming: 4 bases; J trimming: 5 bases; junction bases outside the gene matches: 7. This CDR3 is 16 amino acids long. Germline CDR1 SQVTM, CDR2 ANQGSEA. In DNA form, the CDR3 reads TGCAGCGTTGGGGGACTAGCGGGAGTTGGGGACAATGAGCAGTTCTTC. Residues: CSVGGLAGVGDNEQFF.

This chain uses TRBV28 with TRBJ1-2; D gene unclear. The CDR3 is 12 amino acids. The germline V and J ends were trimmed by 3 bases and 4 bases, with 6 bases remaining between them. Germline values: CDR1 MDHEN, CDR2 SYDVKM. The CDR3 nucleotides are TGTGCCAGCAGTTTTGTGCTCTATGGCTACACCTTC. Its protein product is CASSFVLYGYTF.

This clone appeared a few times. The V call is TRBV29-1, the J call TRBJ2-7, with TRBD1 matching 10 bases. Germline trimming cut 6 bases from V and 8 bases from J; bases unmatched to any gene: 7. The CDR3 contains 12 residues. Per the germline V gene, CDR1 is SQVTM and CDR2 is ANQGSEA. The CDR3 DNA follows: TGCAGCGTCGCGACAGGGGGCGATAAGCAGTACTTC. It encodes CSVATGGDKQYF.

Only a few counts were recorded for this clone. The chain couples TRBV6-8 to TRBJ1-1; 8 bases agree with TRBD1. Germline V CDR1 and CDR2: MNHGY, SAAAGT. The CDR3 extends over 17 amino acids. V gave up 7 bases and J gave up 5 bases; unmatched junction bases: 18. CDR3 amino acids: CASTPWRTTGVATEAFF. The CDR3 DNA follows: TGTGCCAGCACCCCATGGAGGACGACAGGGGTGGCGACTGAAGCTTTCTTT.

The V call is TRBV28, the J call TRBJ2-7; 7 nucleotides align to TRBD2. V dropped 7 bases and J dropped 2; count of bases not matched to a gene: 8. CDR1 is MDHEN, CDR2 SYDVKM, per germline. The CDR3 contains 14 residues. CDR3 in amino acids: CASIGGMSPYEQYF. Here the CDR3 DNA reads TGTGCCAGCATCGGGGGGATGAGTCCCTACGAGCAGTACTTC.

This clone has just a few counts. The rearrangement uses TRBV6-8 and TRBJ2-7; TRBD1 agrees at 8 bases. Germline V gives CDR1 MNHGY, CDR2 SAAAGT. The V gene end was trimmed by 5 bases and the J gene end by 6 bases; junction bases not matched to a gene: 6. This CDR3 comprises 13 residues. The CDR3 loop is CASSDRGRREQYF. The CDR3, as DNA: TGTGCCAGCAGTGACAGGGGCAGGCGCGAGCAGTACTTC.

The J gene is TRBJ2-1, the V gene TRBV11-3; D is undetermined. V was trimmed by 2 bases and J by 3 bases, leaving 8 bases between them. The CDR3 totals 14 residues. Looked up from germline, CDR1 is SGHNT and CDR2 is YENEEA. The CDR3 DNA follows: TGTGCCAGCAGCTTACTTGTAGACTACAATGAGCAGTTCTTC. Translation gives CASSLLVDYNEQFF.

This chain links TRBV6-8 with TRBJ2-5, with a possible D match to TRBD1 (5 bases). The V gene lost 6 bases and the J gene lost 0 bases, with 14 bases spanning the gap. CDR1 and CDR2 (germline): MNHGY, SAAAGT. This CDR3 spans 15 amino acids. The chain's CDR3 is CASRPQGQYQETQYF. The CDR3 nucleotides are TGTGCCAGCAGGCCCCAGGGTCAGTACCAAGAGACCCAGTACTTC.